This T cell receptor beta chain was found in a study of blood T cell repertoires in COVID-19. Across the whole study: PBMCs, B-cell-depleted T cells, or T cells provided the cDNA or gDNA that made up the material.

This clone has more than one count but fewer than ten. Trimming cost V 1 base and J 5 bases; bases outside gene matches: 6. The CDR3 has 16 residues. In germline, CDR1 is LGHDT, CDR2 YNNKEL (reference sequence). The authors' processing: Estimation of nucleated cell counts relied on the amplification of reference gene primers. Assay: immunoSEQ multiplex PCR; the TCRdb copy retains only in-frame clones and omits some. That table is the source of V, J and clone size, and D and trimming were worked out from the DNA. The table includes approximately 73,000 clones, about 80% detected once. The source material was peripheral blood. This clonotype was obtained from a woman aged 70 to 79 with acute or convalescent COVID-19. The chain joins TRBV3-1 (or the pseudogene TRBV3-2) to TRBJ2-1; TRBD2 agrees at 9 bases. In DNA form, the CDR3 reads TGTGCCAGCAGCCAAGCAGGACTAGCGAACAACAATGAGCAGTTCTTC. This sequence encodes CASSQAGLANNNEQFF.